These 22 T cell receptor beta chains originate from one sample sequenced in a study of blood T cell repertoires in COVID-19. The data were produced by immunoSEQ multiplex PCR, yet TCRdb's version contains in-frame clones alone and is incomplete. This table holds 200,000 to 250,000 clones, roughly nine tenths found once. Sequences were obtained from peripheral blood. The receptors were gathered from a man in his sixties with COVID-19, enrolled during active disease.

This clone was detected once. The V and J genes are TRBV13 and TRBJ1-2; the match to TRBD1 covers 7 bases. The CDR3 covers 12 residues. Trimming at V came to 6 bases and at J to 3 bases, leaving 1 base not matched to a gene. Germline V gives CDR1 PRHDT, CDR2 FYEKMQ (reference sequence). This CDR3 is CASRGQDYGYTF. CDR3 nucleotide sequence: TGTGCCAGCAGAGGACAGGACTATGGCTACACCTTC.

The J gene is TRBJ2-5, the V gene TRBV28, with a tentative D call TRBD1 (5 bases). V was trimmed by 6 bases and J by 1 base, leaving 6 bases between them. The CDR3 totals 12 residues. CDR1 MDHEN and CDR2 SYDVKM come from the germline V gene. This CDR3 is CASRTAQETQYF. CDR3 DNA: TGTGCCAGCAGGACAGCCCAAGAGACCCAGTACTTC.

The chain carries TRBV19 and TRBJ1-1; D remains unclear. CDR3 length: 14 amino acids. V lost 3 bases to trimming and J lost 4 bases, with 12 bases between them. Germline CDR1 is LNHDA and CDR2 is SQIVND (reference sequence). CDR3 protein: CASSIVQYSTEAFF. The CDR3, as DNA: TGTGCCAGTAGTATTGTACAGTATAGCACTGAAGCTTTCTTT. Looking up the rest from reference TRBV19 and TRBJ1-1 gives the full variable domain: DGGITQSPKYLFRKEGQNVTLSCEQNLNHDAMYWYRQDPGQGLRLIYYSQIVNDFQKGDIAEGYSVSREKKESFPLTVTSAQKNPTAFYLCASSIVQYSTEAFFGQGTRLTVV.

This chain joins TRBV2 and TRBJ1-1; the match to TRBD1 covers 10 bases. J gave up 0 bases and V 5 bases, and 9 bases lay outside the gene matches. This CDR3 has 17 amino acids. Per the germline V gene, CDR1 is SNHLY and CDR2 is FYNNEI. The CDR3 bases are TGTGCCAGCAGTACCCGGGACAGGGGAGGGGTGAACACTGAAGCTTTCTTT. Amino acid sequence: CASSTRDRGGVNTEAFF.

DNA for the CDR3: TGTGCCAGCAGCCAGACCGCGGACAGGTTCGATTCACCCCTCCACTTT. Translation: CASSQTADRFDSPLHF. The chain employs TRBV4-2 and TRBJ1-6; 7 positions match TRBD1. The germline CDR1 and CDR2 sequences are LGHNA and YNFKEQ. This CDR3 comprises 16 residues. Germline trimming cut 3 bases from V and 8 bases from J; bases unmatched to any gene: 10.

V and J are TRBV28 and TRBJ1-2; TRBD1 matches at 7 bases. Losses at the gene ends were 6 bases for V and 4 bases for J; bases not matched to a gene: 8. The CDR3 is made up of 14 amino acids. Germline CDR1 reads MDHEN; CDR2 reads SYDVKM. CDR3 region: CASRGRGSGYGYTF. The CDR3 coding sequence is TGTGCCAGCAGGGGCAGGGGGTCGGGCTATGGCTACACCTTC.

CDR3 DNA sequence: TGTGCCAGAAGCGCGACACTTCCCTGGGACAGCAGCTCCTACGAGCAGTACTTC. Translation: CARSATLPWDSSSYEQYF. This rearrangement joins TRBV5-3 to TRBJ2-7; TRBD1 matches 7 bases. TRBV5-3 is noted as an ORF with a role that remains uncertain. The CDR3 contains 18 residues. V dropped 4 bases and J dropped 0; count of bases not matched to a gene: 16.

CDR3 nucleotide sequence: TGTGCCAGCAGTGGGACTAGCGAATTGGATACGCAGTATTTT. It yields the protein CASSGTSELDTQYF. This chain joins TRBV2 and TRBJ2-3, with TRBD2 matching over 9 bases. The ends lost 4 bases at V and 6 bases at J; junction bases unmatched: 5. The V gene's germline CDR1 is SNHLY and CDR2 FYNNEI. The CDR3 consists of 14 residues.

The V and J genes are TRBV7-8 and TRBJ2-1; possibly TRBD1 for D (5 bases). The V gene lost 2 bases and the J gene lost 4 bases, with 9 bases spanning the gap. Germline CDR1 SGHVS, CDR2 FQNEAQ. CDR3 length equals 14 residues. CDR3 coding DNA: TGTGCCAGCAGCTTATGGACAACTTACAATGAGCAGTTCTTC. Encoded protein: CASSLWTTYNEQFF.

This chain connects TRBV27 to TRBJ2-1; TRBD1 aligns across 8 bases. The CDR3 contains 15 residues. V dropped 5 bases and J dropped 3; count of bases not matched to a gene: 6. The V gene's germline CDR1 is MNHEY and CDR2 SMNVEV (reference sequence). The DNA for the CDR3 is TGTGCCAGCAGTCGTACCGGGACAGGCTACAATGAGCAGTTCTTC. Translated: CASSRTGTGYNEQFF.

The chain has TRBV18 and TRBJ2-5, with 7 bases lining up with TRBD2. Germline V CDR1 and CDR2: KGHSH, LQKENI. The trim removed 3 bases at V and 1 base at J, leaving 2 bases unmatched. The CDR3 length is 14 residues. The CDR3 protein is CASSPAGVQETQYF. In nucleotides, the CDR3 is TGTGCCAGCTCACCGGCGGGGGTCCAAGAGACCCAGTACTTC.

The CDR3, as DNA: TGCGCCAGCAGCTTGGGACAGTCTATCATGAACACTGAAGCTTTCTTT. Protein: CASSLGQSIMNTEAFF. V and J are TRBV5-1 and TRBJ1-1; D may be TRBD1 (5 bases). The V gene's germline CDR1 is SGHRS and CDR2 YFSETQ. The CDR3 has 16 amino acids. V was cut by 0 bases and J by 0 bases, with 12 bases left in between.

This chain connects TRBV6-5 to TRBJ2-1; TRBD2 aligns across 9 bases. CDR1 is MNHEY, CDR2 SVGAGI, per germline. Unmatched junction bases numbered 2, after V lost 3 bases and J lost 2 bases. There are 15 residues in the CDR3. CDR3 DNA sequence: TGTGCCAGCAGTTATGGACTAGCGACCTACAATGAGCAGTTCTTC. It is translated as CASSYGLATYNEQFF.

The rearrangement uses TRBV4-3 and TRBJ2-1, with 13 bases fitting TRBD2. J was trimmed by 6 bases and V by 4 bases; bases with no gene match: 18. Germline V CDR1 and CDR2: LGHNA, YSLEER. The CDR3 spans 20 residues. As DNA, the CDR3 is TGCGCCAGCAGCCCGTTTCCGGGGGTAACCGGACTAGCGGGGGTCAATGAGCAGTTCTTC. Its translation: CASSPFPGVTGLAGVNEQFF.

This chain joins TRBV27 and TRBJ2-7; tentative D call: TRBD2 (6 bases). The length of the CDR3 is 14 residues. Germline CDR1 is MNHEY and CDR2 is SMNVEV (reference sequence). V gave up 0 bases and J gave up 11 bases, with 17 bases separating them. The CDR3 spells CASSLSPGVVGKYF. CDR3 sequence (DNA): TGTGCCAGCAGTTTATCGCCGGGAGTAGTTGGAAAGTACTTC.

This clone was counted between two and nine times. The rearrangement joins TRBV28 to TRBJ1-5, with D possibly TRBD1 on 6 matching bases. Germline assignment: CDR1 MDHEN and CDR2 SYDVKM. Trimming removed 6 bases from V and 3 bases from J, with 21 bases in between. The CDR3 length is 17 residues. This chain's CDR3 is CASRSPARGALNQPQHF. The CDR3 nucleotides are TGTGCCAGCAGATCCCCGGCTCGGGGGGCCCTCAATCAGCCCCAGCATTTT.

This chain's CDR3 is CASSSGTGATEAFF. In DNA form, the CDR3 reads TGTGCCAGCAGCTCGGGGACAGGGGCGACTGAAGCTTTCTTT. The chain couples TRBV7-9 to TRBJ1-1; 10 bases match TRBD1. The CDR3 is made up of 14 amino acids. Germline V CDR1 and CDR2: SEHNR, FQNEAQ (reference sequence). Germline trimming cut 4 bases from V and 5 bases from J; bases unmatched to any gene: 4.

The chain carries TRBV19 and TRBJ1-2, with TRBD1 matching over 10 bases. The V gene end was trimmed by 0 bases and the J gene end by 5 bases; junction bases not matched to a gene: 6. CDR1 LNHDA and CDR2 SQIVND come from the germline V gene (reference sequence). The CDR3 runs to 16 residues. The CDR3, as DNA: TGTGCCAGTAGTATAGACCAGACAGGGGGCGCATATGGCTACACCTTC. This encodes CASSIDQTGGAYGYTF. The full variable domain, its missing parts supplied by reference TRBV19 and TRBJ1-2, is DGGITQSPKYLFRKEGQNVTLSCEQNLNHDAMYWYRQDPGQGLRLIYYSQIVNDFQKGDIAEGYSVSREKKESFPLTVTSAQKNPTAFYLCASSIDQTGGAYGYTFGSGTRLTVV.

This chain links TRBV27 with TRBJ2-5; 15 bases align to TRBD2. CDR3 length: 15 amino acids. V lost 6 bases and J lost 3; bases outside the gene matches: 2. Per germline, CDR1 MNHEY and CDR2 SMNVEV (reference sequence). This CDR3 reads CASSRTSGREETQYF. In DNA, the CDR3 is TGTGCCAGCAGCAGGACTAGCGGGAGGGAAGAGACCCAGTACTTC.

V and J are TRBV28 and TRBJ2-3; 12 nucleotides line up with TRBD2. The J segment lost 5 bases and the V segment lost 2 bases, leaving 5 bases of the junction unmatched. The CDR3 has 16 amino acids. Looked up from germline, CDR1 is MDHEN and CDR2 is SYDVKM. The CDR3 region is CASSLIPTSGGDTQYF. The DNA of the CDR3 is TGTGCCAGCAGTTTAATTCCGACTAGCGGGGGAGATACGCAGTATTTT.

This sequence joins TRBV16 and TRBJ2-7; tentative D call: TRBD2 (6 bases). The V end was cut by 0 bases, the J end by 0 bases, with 12 bases between. This CDR3 is 16 amino acids long. Germline V lookup: CDR1 KGHSY, CDR2 FQNENV. CDR3 sequence reads: CASSQSIGGSSYEQYF. DNA for the CDR3: TGTGCCAGCAGCCAATCGATTGGGGGGTCCTCCTACGAGCAGTACTTC.

The chain combines TRBV19 with TRBJ2-5, with D hard to call. Germline CDR1 LNHDA, CDR2 SQIVND (reference sequence). The CDR3 has 14 amino acids. Between the trimmed V and J ends, which lost 0 bases and 2 bases, there was a span of 7 bases. CDR3 in DNA: TGTGCCAGTAGTATAGATTTTAGACAAGAGACCCAGTACTTC. This translates into CASSIDFRQETQYF.